Listed below are T cell receptor beta chains from one sample, sequenced in a study of neurological immune-mediated disorders. MiXCR was run by TCRdb on the 5' RACE reads, yielding one entry per CDR3 protein. Among 27,000 or so distinct CDR3 sequences, about 16% were seen once, and the ten largest hold 25% to 30%. The sequenced material came from PBMCs. The receptors derive from a man between 65 and 85 years old in good health. The CDR3 runs from the conserved cysteine through the conserved F or W. A D gene is named only where the DNA matches it firmly. Clone size is shown for a subset of rows, as once, few, many or a class of expanded clone.

D,J,V,size,CDR3,DNA
TRBD1,TRBJ2-7,TRBV18,many,CASSQGQGYEQYF,TGTGCCAGCTCACAAGGACAGGGGTACGAGCAGTACTTC
TRBD2,TRBJ2-3,TRBV20-1,-,CSARGGGPGTSGSYTQYF,TGCAGTGCTAGAGGCGGGGGGCCCGGGACTAGCGGGAGTTATACGCAGTATTTT
TRBD2,TRBJ2-1,TRBV20-1,-,CSAGRLAAYNEQFF,TGCAGTGCTGGGAGACTAGCGGCTTACAATGAGCAGTTCTTC
-,TRBJ2-2,TRBV3-1,many,CASSHPQGIGELFF,TGTGCCAGCAGCCATCCCCAGGGAATCGGGGAGCTGTTTTTT
TRBD1,TRBJ1-6,TRBV6-2/TRBV6-3,many,CASSSRQGRYSPLHF,TGTGCCAGCAGTTCGAGACAGGGGCGGTATTCACCCCTCCACTTT
-,TRBJ1-2,TRBV4-3,many,CASSQTVTGPRDGYTF,TGCGCCAGCAGCCAAACGGTTACAGGGCCACGAGATGGCTACACCTTC
TRBD1,TRBJ2-7,TRBV3-1,many,CASSQVSGQGNHEQYF,TGTGCCAGCAGCCAAGTGTCGGGACAGGGGAATCACGAGCAGTACTTC
TRBD1,TRBJ2-7,TRBV7-9,many,CASSAPGQGTLEQYF,TGTGCCAGCAGCGCCCCGGGACAGGGAACCCTCGAGCAGTACTTC
-,TRBJ1-1,TRBV20-1,many,CSARDWVNTEAFF,TGCAGTGCTAGAGATTGGGTGAACACTGAAGCTTTCTTT
-,TRBJ1-5,TRBV20-1,many,CSASLGVNQPQHF,TGCAGTGCTAGTTTGGGGGTGAATCAGCCCCAGCATTTT
-,TRBJ1-4,TRBV4-3,many,CASSQGPNEKLFF,TGCGCCAGCAGCCAAGGTCCTAATGAAAAACTGTTTTTT
TRBD2,TRBJ2-5,TRBV12-3/TRBV12-4,many,CASSGGGAGETQYF,TGTGCCAGCAGCGGGGGGGGGGCCGGGGAGACCCAGTACTTC
-,TRBJ2-1,TRBV10-3,-,CVISEMFVIF,TGTGTCATCAGTGAAATGTTTGTGATATTC
-,TRBJ2-2,TRBV28,many,CASSLLFSDMAGELFF,TGTGCCAGCAGCCTCCTCTTCTCCGACATGGCCGGGGAGCTGTTTTTT
-,TRBJ1-2,TRBV14,many,CASSQELNRENYGYTF,TGTGCCAGCAGCCAAGAACTCAACAGGGAAAACTATGGCTACACCTTC
TRBD1,TRBJ1-1,TRBV9,many,CASSGGNRGRGTEAFF,TGTGCCAGCAGCGGGGGGAACAGGGGGCGCGGGACTGAAGCTTTCTTT
TRBD1,TRBJ1-2,TRBV7-2,many,CASSSGTGDGYTF,TGTGCCAGCAGCTCCGGGACAGGGGATGGCTACACCTTC
-,TRBJ2-5,TRBV14,many,CASSQDLGGVETQYF,TGTGCCAGCAGCCAAGATCTGGGTGGGGTGGAGACCCAGTACTTC
TRBD1,TRBJ1-5,TRBV6-5,many,CASKQGNQPQHF,TGTGCCAGCAAACAGGGGAATCAGCCCCAGCATTTT
-,TRBJ2-1,TRBV12-3/TRBV12-4,many,CASRVKFLFTYNEQFF,TGTGCCAGCAGAGTAAAATTTCTCTTTACCTACAATGAGCAGTTCTTC
-,TRBJ2-1,TRBV10-3,many,CAIKVRLKDRYSPGGEQFF,TGTGCCATCAAGGTCAGGCTTAAAGACAGGTACAGTCCCGGTGGTGAGCAGTTCTTC
TRBD2,TRBJ2-3,TRBV7-2,many,CASLRGLTTDTQYF,TGTGCCAGCCTGCGGGGACTAACCACAGATACGCAGTATTTT
TRBD2,TRBJ2-2,TRBV7-2,many,CASSFPGLAGSGLFF,TGTGCCAGCAGCTTCCCGGGACTAGCGGGCTCAGGGCTGTTTTTT
TRBD1,TRBJ2-5,TRBV27,many,CASSSGTGGFYRQETQYF,TGTGCCAGCAGTTCTGGGACAGGGGGATTCTACCGACAAGAGACCCAGTACTTC
-,TRBJ1-2,TRBV5-1,many,CASSLVPPGIGYTF,TGCGCCAGCAGCTTGGTCCCCCCGGGAATCGGCTACACCTTC
-,TRBJ2-1,TRBV9,many,CASSVGNNEQFF,TGTGCCAGCAGCGTAGGTAATAATGAGCAGTTCTTC
TRBD1,TRBJ1-1,TRBV20-1,many,CSAKTDRGYTEAFF,TGCAGTGCCAAAACGGACAGGGGGTACACTGAAGCTTTCTTT
-,TRBJ1-2,TRBV7-2,many,CASSLGGRGYTF,TGTGCCAGCAGCTTAGGGGGACGGGGCTACACCTTC
-,TRBJ1-3,TRBV7-2,many,CASSFRTGNTIYF,TGTGCCAGCAGCTTTCGGACTGGAAACACCATATATTTT
TRBD2,TRBJ2-1,TRBV29-1,many,CSAGPGGDNEQFF,TGCAGCGCCGGACCCGGGGGGGATAATGAGCAGTTCTTC
-,TRBJ1-1,TRBV6-5,many,CASRSPIKAFF,TGTGCCAGCAGAAGCCCCATTAAAGCTTTCTTT
TRBD2,TRBJ2-5,TRBV10-3,many,CAISDVLAGEETQYF,TGTGCCATCAGTGACGTACTAGCGGGGGAAGAGACCCAGTACTTC
TRBD1,TRBJ2-7,TRBV5-1,many,CASSEDRGIWQYF,TGCGCCAGCAGCGAGGACAGGGGGATTTGGCAGTACTTC
-,TRBJ2-1,TRBV7-2,many,CASSFTGSGQFF,TGTGCCAGCAGCTTCACAGGGTCGGGGCAGTTCTTC
-,TRBJ2-7,TRBV7-9,-,CASSPGIDEQYF,TGTGCCAGCAGCCCCGGTATAGACGAGCAGTACTTC
-,TRBJ1-5,TRBV27,once,CASITPQVLRNQPQHF,TGTGCCAGCATTACCCCCCAGGTGTTGCGCAATCAGCCCCAGCATTTT
TRBD2,TRBJ2-1,TRBV7-9,-,CASSLAIAGAHNEHFF,TGTGCCAGCAGCTTAGCCATAGCGGGCGCCCACAATGAGCACTTCTTC
-,TRBJ1-4,TRBV27,many,CASSSYLMSWEKLFF,TGTGCCAGCAGTTCCTACCTAATGAGTTGGGAAAAACTGTTTTTT
-,TRBJ1-2,TRBV29-1,-,CRMDYSYGYTF,TGCAGGATGGATTACAGCTATGGCTACACCTTC
-,TRBJ2-2,TRBV2,many,CASSDGGQGRPGELFF,TGTGCCAGCAGTGATGGTGGGCAGGGAAGGCCCGGGGAGCTGTTTTTT
-,TRBJ1-1,TRBV18,-,CASSQGSRTEAFF,TGTGCCAGCTCACAGGGGTCCCGCACTGAAGCTTTCTTT
TRBD2,TRBJ2-5,TRBV5-1,many,CASSVGLAGETQYF,TGCGCCAGCAGCGTGGGACTAGCCGGGGAGACCCAGTACTTC
TRBD2,TRBJ2-1,TRBV5-1,once,CASSLVFPTSGRDNEQFF,TGCGCCAGCAGCTTGGTTTTCCCGACTAGCGGGAGGGACAATGAGCAGTTCTTC
-,TRBJ1-5,TRBV7-2,few,CASSLRADQPQHF,TGTGCCAGCAGCTTAAGGGCAGATCAGCCCCAGCATTTT
-,TRBJ2-3,TRBV20-1,-,CSAISGGGIDTHYF,TGCAGTGCAATTAGCGGTGGAGGGATAGATACGCACTATTTT
-,TRBJ1-1,TRBV29-1,many,CSGSGGTMNTEAFF,TGCAGCGGATCCGGAGGAACCATGAACACTGAAGCTTTCTTT
-,TRBJ2-7,TRBV28,many,CASRVMGETYEQYF,TGTGCCAGCAGGGTAATGGGTGAGACCTACGAGCAGTACTTC